This TCR beta chain was observed in a study of cytomegalovirus exposure and HLA in healthy donors. PCR amplification relied on 60 Vbeta primers (plus 13 Jbeta primers). Sequencing used immunoSEQ multiplex PCR; TCRdb keeps in-frame clones, though not all of them. The sample lists some 80,000 clones; more than 75% were seen once. Trimming took 5 bases from V and 4 from J; bases not matched to a gene: 9. Looked up from germline, CDR1 is SGHTA and CDR2 is FQGNSA. CDR3 length: 17 residues. V usage is TRBV7-2 and J usage is TRBJ2-6, with 9 positions matching TRBD1. The sample was PBMCs. The receptor was isolated from a man aged 40-49 years in good health and CMV-seronegative. CDR3 amino acids: CASSPGQGIYGANVLTF. The CDR3 DNA sequence: TGTGCCAGCAGCCCGGGACAGGGAATCTACGGGGCCAACGTCCTGACTTTC.